What follows are 26 T cell receptor beta chains derived from one specimen sequenced in a study of shared clonotypes between healthy human individuals. Naive CD8 isolation took CD45RO-negative cells positively selected for CCR7 and excluded terminally differentiated effector memory CD45RA+ cells. Assay: immunoSEQ multiplex PCR; the TCRdb copy retains only in-frame clones and omits some. The repertoire consists of approximately 740,000 clones, with almost 95% occurring once and the leading ten covering around 24%. Sequenced: naive CD8+ T cells sorted from blood. All receptors come from a man aged 25 to 45 in good health.

For this clone: At one end, the junction sequence differs from germline, possibly due to a read error. The chain joins TRBV27 to TRBJ1-2, with TRBD1 as a possible D gene (6 bases). The CDR3 totals 14 residues. Per germline, CDR1 MNHEY and CDR2 SMNVEV (reference sequence). CDR3: CASSVSRGTYGYTF. The CDR3 region has the DNA TGTGCCAGCAGTGTATCCAGGGGCACCTATGGCTACACCTTC.

This chain uses TRBV6-1 with TRBJ2-1; a possible D gene is TRBD1 (6 bases). Germline lookup yields CDR1 MNHNS and CDR2 SASEGT. The ends were cut back, 11 bases at V and 4 bases at J, with 18 bases in the middle. The CDR3 has 14 residues. As DNA, the CDR3 is TGTGCCGTGTATGGGGGACAAATTTACAATGAGCAGTTCTTC. Translating gives CAVYGGQIYNEQFF.

Only one count was recorded for this clone. The chain has TRBV5-5 and TRBJ1-2, with unresolved D. The V gene's germline CDR1 is SGHKS and CDR2 YYEKEE (reference sequence). V shed 5 bases and J shed 0 bases, with 17 bases lying between them. The CDR3 spans 16 residues. The CDR3 spells CASRVAMGFANYGYTF. CDR3 nucleotide sequence: TGTGCCAGCAGAGTCGCCATGGGATTCGCTAACTATGGCTACACCTTC.

V usage is TRBV30 and J usage is TRBJ1-2; 9 nucleotides agree with TRBD1. CDR1 is GTSNPN and CDR2 is SVGIG in the germline V gene (reference sequence). CDR3 length: 14 residues. V shed 2 bases, J shed 4 bases, and the junction held 5 bases outside the gene matches. CDR3 residues: CAWSTGTGTYGYTF. CDR3 bases: TGTGCCTGGAGTACAGGGACAGGGACCTATGGCTACACCTTC.

The chain couples TRBV4-1 to TRBJ2-3; 7 bases are shared with TRBD2. Germline trimming cut 1 base from V and 4 bases from J; bases unmatched to any gene: 5. The CDR3 extends over 15 amino acids. Looked up from germline, CDR1 is MGHRA and CDR2 is YSYEKL. The CDR3: CASSQGAGAADTQYF. The CDR3 DNA reads TGCGCCAGCAGCCAAGGTGCGGGAGCCGCAGATACGCAGTATTTT.

The gene calls are TRBV9 and TRBJ1-3, with a weak D call TRBD1 (5 bases). Trimming took 0 bases from V and 2 from J, leaving 9 bases between them. Germline CDR1 SGDLS, CDR2 YYNGEE. This CDR3 contains 15 residues. CDR3 DNA sequence: TGTGCCAGCAGCGTAGGGCAGGGCGCTGGAAACACCATATATTTT. Translating it yields CASSVGQGAGNTIYF.

The CDR3 spells CAIYTNQGGELFF. DNA for the CDR3: TGTGCCATCTACACGAACCAGGGTGGGGAGCTGTTTTTT. The chain carries TRBV2 and TRBJ2-2, with a weak D call TRBD1 (5 bases). V lost 10 bases and J lost 8, with 17 bases in between. The germline gives CDR1 SNHLY, CDR2 FYNNEI. The CDR3 loop spans 13 amino acids.

The V gene is TRBV5-1, the J gene TRBJ1-1; D is uncertain. With 0 bases removed from V and 4 bases from J, the gap between germline ends came to 10 bases. Germline values: CDR1 SGHRS, CDR2 YFSETQ. The CDR3 loop spans 14 amino acids. DNA of the CDR3: TGCGCCAGCAGCTTGGCCGGGGTTAGCACTGAAGCTTTCTTT. Amino acids: CASSLAGVSTEAFF.

The V and J genes are TRBV28 and TRBJ2-1, with TRBD1 matching 7 bases. J lost 3 bases, V lost 2 bases, and 1 base had no gene match. Per germline, CDR1 MDHEN and CDR2 SYDVKM. The CDR3 loop spans 14 amino acids. CDR3 in amino acids: CASSLRQGYNEQFF. CDR3 in DNA: TGTGCCAGCAGTTTAAGACAGGGCTACAATGAGCAGTTCTTC.

V usage is TRBV7-9 and J usage is TRBJ2-7, with 13 bases matching TRBD2. The CDR3 has 15 amino acids. Trimming cost V 6 bases and J 3 bases; bases outside gene matches: 5. The germline V gene encodes CDR1 SEHNR and CDR2 FQNEAQ (reference sequence). The DNA for the CDR3 is TGTGCCAGCAGAAACACTAGCGGGAGGGTCTACGAGCAGTACTTC. It codes for CASRNTSGRVYEQYF. Filled out from reference TRBV7-9 and TRBJ2-7, the complete variable domain reads DTGVSQNPRHKITKRGQNVTFRCDPISEHNRLYWYRQTLGQGPEFLTYFQNEAQLEKSRLLSDRFSAERPKGSFSTLEIQRTEQGDSAMYLCASRNTSGRVYEQYFGPGTRLTVT.

The V and J genes are TRBV30 and TRBJ1-1; D is perhaps TRBD1 (6 bases). This CDR3 region has 13 residues. Looked up from germline, CDR1 is GTSNPN and CDR2 is SVGIG (reference sequence). V lost 4 bases to trimming and J lost 3 bases, with 12 bases between them. CDR3 loop: CAWTGEADTEAFF. The CDR3 DNA reads TGTGCCTGGACAGGGGAGGCGGACACTGAAGCTTTCTTT.

In this sample, this clone turned up once. Other DNA sequences in the sample encode the same CDR3. The chain carries TRBV28 and TRBJ2-1; D unresolved. The germline V gene encodes CDR1 MDHEN and CDR2 SYDVKM. V was cut by 5 bases and J by 0 bases, with 11 bases left in between. The CDR3 totals 15 residues. The CDR3 here is CASSLRTSSYNEQFF. In nucleotides, the CDR3 is TGTGCCAGCAGTCTACGGACGAGCTCCTACAATGAGCAGTTCTTC.

As to this clone: The identical CDR3 is also encoded by other nucleotide sequences in the sample. V and J are TRBV27 and TRBJ2-3; D call uncertain. In germline, CDR1 is MNHEY, CDR2 SMNVEV (reference sequence). There are 12 residues in the CDR3. V shed 5 bases and J shed 1 base, with 4 bases lying between them. For the CDR3, the DNA is TGTGCCAGCAGTCCGCGCACAGATACGCAGTATTTT. It is translated as CASSPRTDTQYF.

The chain is built from TRBV10-3 and TRBJ2-1, with TRBD2 identical over 7 bases. The germline CDR1 and CDR2 sequences are ENHRY and SYGVKD. J lost 2 bases, V lost 3 bases, and 4 bases had no gene match. The CDR3 spans 15 residues. CDR3 bases: TGTGCCATCAGTGATGCTAGCGGACCCTACAATGAGCAGTTCTTC. Protein sequence: CAISDASGPYNEQFF.

Here the CDR3 DNA reads TGTGCCAGCAGCCCGCGGTGGGAAGACCAAGAGACCCAGTACTTC. It is translated as CASSPRWEDQETQYF. The V call is TRBV7-8, the J call TRBJ2-5; D remains ambiguous. Between the trimmed V and J ends, which lost 5 bases and 0 bases, there was a span of 13 bases. The CDR3 totals 15 residues. Germline V CDR1 and CDR2: SGHVS, FQNEAQ.

The rearrangement joins TRBV7-2 to TRBJ2-1, with no clear D. Germline V gives CDR1 SGHTA, CDR2 FQGNSA. The V end lost 4 bases, the J end lost 6 bases, and 7 bases lay between the germline ends. The CDR3 has 12 residues. CDR3 sequence: CASSSWSNEQFF. CDR3 bases: TGTGCCAGCAGCTCGTGGTCCAATGAGCAGTTCTTC.

V is TRBV7-6 and J is TRBJ2-7, with 11 positions matching TRBD1. V shed 2 bases, J shed 5 bases, and the junction held 8 bases outside the gene matches. There are 16 residues in the CDR3. Germline V CDR1 and CDR2: SGHVS, FNYEAQ. The CDR3 nucleotides are TGTGCCAGCAGCTTATCTCGGGACAGGGGGACAAACGAGCAGTACTTC. This encodes CASSLSRDRGTNEQYF.

J is TRBJ2-1 and V is TRBV19; 7 nucleotides match TRBD2. V lost 3 bases, J lost 9 bases, and 17 bases stayed unmatched. CDR1 is LNHDA, CDR2 SQIVND, per germline (reference sequence). This CDR3 contains 17 residues. The CDR3 is CASSILMAGEVWGEQFF. The CDR3, as DNA: TGTGCCAGTAGTATCCTCATGGCGGGAGAAGTATGGGGTGAGCAGTTCTTC.

V is TRBV25-1 and J is TRBJ2-7; 7 positions agree with TRBD1. V shed 0 bases and J 6 bases; nucleotides not matched to a gene: 8. The CDR3 contains 15 residues. Germline assignment: CDR1 MGHDK and CDR2 SYGVNS. CDR3 region: CASSEYNRGLAEQYF. CDR3 nucleotide sequence: TGTGCCAGCAGTGAATATAACAGGGGCTTGGCCGAGCAGTACTTC.

The chain employs TRBV7-2 and TRBJ2-2; perhaps TRBD1 as D (5 bases). The CDR3 has 14 amino acids. Trimming pared 2 bases from V and 5 bases from J, leaving 9 bases between. The germline V gene has CDR1 SGHTA and CDR2 FQGNSA. CDR3 sequence: CASSLQGRTGELFF. The CDR3, as DNA: TGTGCCAGCAGCTTACAGGGCCGGACCGGGGAGCTGTTTTTT.

The chain combines TRBV27 with TRBJ2-5; possible D gene TRBD2, 7 bases. CDR3 length: 15 residues. Looked up from germline, CDR1 is MNHEY and CDR2 is SMNVEV (reference sequence). The V end lost 5 bases, the J end lost 5 bases, and 18 bases lay between the germline ends. CDR3 bases: TGTGCCAGCAGTCAGGGGACTATGGGCGGGGAGACCCAGTACTTC. Translating it yields CASSQGTMGGETQYF.

V usage is TRBV9 and J usage is TRBJ2-6, with D perhaps TRBD2 (5 bases). V was shortened by 10 bases and J by 3 bases, with 11 bases between the two germline ends. There are 13 residues in the CDR3. Germline V lookup: CDR1 SGDLS, CDR2 YYNGEE. The CDR3 DNA sequence: TGTGCCGGAGGAGGTTGTGGGGCCAACGTCCTGACTTTC. This gives the protein CAGGGCGANVLTF. Full variable domain (missing parts from reference TRBV9 and TRBJ2-6): DSGVTQTPKHLITATGQRVTLRCSPRSGDLSVYWYQQSLDQGLQFLIQYYNGEERAKGNILERFSAQQFPDLHSELNLSSLELGDSALYFCAGGGCGANVLTFGAGSRLTVL.

Notes on this clone: One end of the junction varies from germline; a read error may be responsible. The rearrangement uses TRBV4-3 and TRBJ1-2, with D unresolved. CDR3 length: 15 residues. Germline CDR1 is LGHNA and CDR2 is YSLEER. This CDR3 reads CANSQDKEANYGYTF. The CDR3 DNA follows: TGCGCCAACAGCCAAGACAAGGAAGCTAACTATGGCTACACCTTC.

The chain has TRBV4-1 and TRBJ1-2; tentatively, D is TRBD1 (5 bases). With 0 bases removed from V and 6 bases from J, the gap between germline ends came to 11 bases. Germline lookup yields CDR1 MGHRA and CDR2 YSYEKL. This CDR3 comprises 14 residues. The DNA of the CDR3 is TGCGCCAGCAGCCAAGACGGCAGGGAGGATGGCTACACCTTC. Protein product: CASSQDGREDGYTF.

This chain joins TRBV7-2 and TRBJ1-4; D remains ambiguous. V lost 3 bases to trimming and J lost 5 bases, with 13 bases between them. The CDR3 sequence is 15 residues long. Germline V gene lookup returns CDR1 SGHTA and CDR2 FQGNSA. The CDR3 DNA is TGTGCCAGCAGCTTGACCGGGTACAGCAATGAAAAACTGTTTTTT. Translating it yields CASSLTGYSNEKLFF.

This chain connects TRBV28 to TRBJ1-2; D unclear. The V gene's germline CDR1 is MDHEN and CDR2 SYDVKM. V was cut by 3 bases and J by 6 bases, with 11 bases left in between. This CDR3 spans 13 amino acids. CDR3 DNA: TGTGCCAGCAGTTTCGGTACACATGATGGCTACACCTTC. It yields the protein CASSFGTHDGYTF.